What follows are 12 T cell receptor beta chains derived from one specimen sequenced in a study of cytotoxic CD8 clonotypes in ibrutinib-treated CLL. The method was immunoSEQ multiplex PCR; TCRdb's version includes in-frame clones alone and lacks a portion of them. The sample lists tens of thousands of clones, around 55% seen once, with about 20% in the top ten. The source material was PBMCs, sampled after 24 months of ibrutinib treatment. These receptors all stem from a human donor with chronic lymphocytic leukemia.

This clone was counted between two and nine times. The gene calls are TRBV25-1 and TRBJ1-6; TRBD1 matches at 10 bases. The CDR3 has 14 amino acids. J was trimmed by 10 bases and V by 5 bases; bases with no gene match: 5. Germline values: CDR1 MGHDK, CDR2 SYGVNS. For the CDR3, the DNA is TGTGCCAGCAGTCGCCGGACAGGGGGATCACCCCTCCACTTT. It codes for CASSRRTGGSPLHF.

The table lists this clone with a few counts. For the CDR3, the DNA is TGTGCCAGCATACCCTGGGACACCGCCTGGGGTGAGCAGTTCTTC. Its protein is CASIPWDTAWGEQFF. The rearrangement joins TRBV6-1 to TRBJ2-1, with D perhaps TRBD1 (6 bases). From germline, CDR1 is MNHNS and CDR2 SASEGT. The CDR3 is 15 amino acids. Deletions cut 7 bases from V and 9 bases from J, with 22 bases between.

This clone was seen a handful of times. The chain carries TRBV2 and TRBJ1-2; TRBD1 agrees at 9 bases. Germline V gene lookup returns CDR1 SNHLY and CDR2 FYNNEI. V lost 3 bases and J lost 2; bases outside the gene matches: 1. This CDR3 region has 14 residues. CDR3 DNA: TGTGCCAGCAGTGAGGGGACAGGGAACTATGGCTACACCTTC. It specifies CASSEGTGNYGYTF.

The J gene is TRBJ2-6, the V gene TRBV23-1, with 12 bases fitting TRBD1. TRBV23-1 is an ORF, and what it does is uncertain. The CDR3 totals 19 residues. Trimming at V came to 0 bases and at J to 3 bases, leaving 6 bases not matched to a gene. CDR3 protein: CASSQSAGQGASGANVLTF. DNA of the CDR3: TGCGCCAGCAGTCAATCGGCGGGACAGGGGGCAAGTGGGGCCAACGTCCTGACTTTC.

A single count supports this clone. This sequence joins TRBV7-8 and TRBJ1-5; 11 bases agree with TRBD1. Germline CDR1 and CDR2: SGHVS and FQNEAQ. V lost 4 bases and J lost 1; bases outside the gene matches: 3. This CDR3 has 16 amino acids. Here the CDR3 reads CASSSRDRGSNQPQHF. The CDR3 nucleotides read TGTGCCAGCAGCTCCAGGGACAGGGGGAGCAATCAGCCCCAGCATTTT.

This rearrangement joins TRBV6-5 to TRBJ1-5; the D is unclear. Trimming removed 4 bases from V and 1 base from J, with 11 bases in between. This CDR3 spans 15 amino acids. The germline gives CDR1 MNHEY, CDR2 SVGAGI. CDR3 residues: CASSSRLLSNQPQHF. CDR3 nucleotides: TGTGCCAGCAGTTCAAGGTTATTGAGCAATCAGCCCCAGCATTTT.

The J gene is TRBJ2-3, the V gene TRBV28; 8 positions agree with TRBD1. Unmatched junction bases numbered 19, after V lost 5 bases and J lost 12 bases. Germline values: CDR1 MDHEN, CDR2 SYDVKM. The CDR3 is 16 amino acids. DNA for the CDR3: TGTGCCAGCAGTCCATCAGGGGGCGCAGGTATATTCCCTCAGTATTTT. This codes for CASSPSGGAGIFPQYF.

V gene TRBV6-6 combines with J gene TRBJ2-1; 7 bases are a match to TRBD2. This CDR3 is built from 15 residues. Trimming took 4 bases from V and 3 from J; bases not matched to a gene: 6. Germline V CDR1 and CDR2: MNHNY, SVGAGI (reference sequence). In DNA form, the CDR3 reads TGTGCCAGCAGTTCCCCACGGACTAGCTACAATGAGCAGTTCTTC. Its translation: CASSSPRTSYNEQFF.

The V gene is TRBV14, the J gene TRBJ1-2; 7 bases fit TRBD1. The CDR3 runs 13 residues. Germline V gives CDR1 SGHDN, CDR2 FVKESK. V lost 4 bases to trimming and J lost 5 bases; unmatched junction nucleotides: 4. The CDR3 DNA follows: TGTGCCAGCAGCCTCAGGGGGAGATATGGCTACACCTTC. Residues: CASSLRGRYGYTF.

J is TRBJ1-1 and V is TRBV9; the match to TRBD1 covers 8 bases. The J segment lost 0 bases and the V segment lost 3 bases, leaving 13 bases of the junction unmatched. The CDR3 consists of 18 residues. The germline V gene encodes CDR1 SGDLS and CDR2 YYNGEE. The CDR3: CASSAGTGPFSVNTEAFF. CDR3 DNA: TGTGCCAGCAGCGCCGGGACAGGTCCCTTCTCCGTGAACACTGAAGCTTTCTTT.

This clone occurred many times. The rearrangement uses TRBV10-2 and TRBJ1-1; D perhaps matches TRBD1 (6 bases). Germline V lookup: CDR1 WSHSY, CDR2 SAAADI. The CDR3 length is 13 residues. The V and J ends lost 7 bases and 0 bases respectively, with 9 bases between them. CDR3 in amino acids: CASIGQMNTEAFF. The DNA for the CDR3 is TGCGCCAGCATTGGACAGATGAACACTGAAGCTTTCTTT.

The chain links TRBV14 to TRBJ1-1, with 7 bases lining up with TRBD1. The CDR3 contains 13 residues. Trimming at V came to 0 bases and at J to 11 bases, leaving 6 bases not matched to a gene. Per germline, CDR1 SGHDN and CDR2 FVKESK. CDR3 DNA: TGTGCCAGCAGCCAAGATCTAACAGGGGAGGCTTTCTTT. Protein sequence: CASSQDLTGEAFF.